This T cell receptor (beta chain) was observed in a study of OX40 agonist ivuxolimab in advanced cancers. Study overall: The patients' treatment was ivuxolimab, an agonistic anti-OX40 (CD134) antibody. Among those treated, three patients had partial responses, one with hepatocellular carcinoma and two with cutaneous melanoma.

In the case of this clone: No antigen is known for it.

Overall study findings and caveats: Dosing at 0.1 to 3.0 mg/kg was accompanied by clonal expansion of CD4+ and CD8+ blood T cells by week 6.

The repertoire was sequenced with immunoSEQ multiplex PCR; TCRdb's copy has only in-frame clones and lacks some. The table lists tens of thousands of clones, 94% of them singletons, with 8.5% to 10% in the top ten. V dropped 6 bases and J dropped 1 base, with 13 bases sitting between them. The CDR3 contains 14 residues. Looked up from germline, CDR1 is SQVTM and CDR2 is ANQGSEA. This material consisted of CD4+ or CD8+ T cells sorted from blood, taken in a trial of the OX40 agonist ivuxolimab. The TCR comes from an adult with an advanced solid tumor such as melanoma, head and neck, liver or kidney cancer. The rearrangement uses TRBV29-1 and TRBJ2-1; D might be TRBD1 (6 bases). The CDR3 sequence is CSVPGVPSYNEQFF. CDR3 in DNA: TGCAGCGTCCCAGGGGTCCCTTCCTACAATGAGCAGTTCTTC.